The rows below give T cell receptor beta chains drawn from one sample of a study of CD8 T cells in ankylosing spondylitis. TCRdb re-derived calls from the 5' RACE reads in MiXCR, one entry per CDR3 protein. The table shows around 320,000 distinct CDR3 sequences, with around 21% occurring only once. The sample comprised blood, either unsorted or a sorted T cell fraction (not recorded which). These receptors all come from a female donor with ankylosing spondylitis or in good health (not recorded which). The CDR3 runs from the conserved cysteine through the conserved F or W. Clone size is given for some rows only: seen once, a few or many times, or a class if the clone is expanded.

j_call v_call clone_size cdr3_aa
TRBJ2-1 TRBV7-9 NA CASSSGQGQYNEQFF
TRBJ1-3 TRBV9 NA CASSVGQGSGNTIYF
TRBJ2-5 TRBV12-3/TRBV12-4 NA CASTTRGGDGQETQYF
TRBJ1-6 TRBV7-2 few CASSLVGTNSPLHF
TRBJ1-1 TRBV20-1 many CSAGLPGGRTEAFF
TRBJ1-4 TRBV7-2 NA CASSSGGVPNEKLFF
TRBJ2-1 TRBV7-2 NA CASSLEGTGYGEQFF
TRBJ2-2 TRBV10-3 few CAIGWTGRTGELFF
TRBJ1-6 TRBV20-1 NA CSAREGTYGSPLHF
TRBJ2-7 TRBV7-2 NA CASSLRSGLDYEQYF
TRBJ1-3 TRBV12-3/TRBV12-4 few CASTPTGRSGNTIYF
TRBJ2-1 TRBV12-3/TRBV12-4 NA CASSLGWSSGGDEQFF
TRBJ2-1 TRBV5-1 many CASSLVPRGRDQQFF
TRBJ2-1 TRBV6-2/TRBV6-3 NA CASSYSSATYNEQFF
TRBJ2-7 TRBV28 few CASSLRQPSFEQYF
TRBJ2-2 TRBV5-6 few CASSFGLRKELFF
TRBJ2-7 TRBV7-2 NA CASSLVGERYEQYF
TRBJ2-5 TRBV11-2 NA CASAKLRETQYF
TRBJ1-2 TRBV29-1 NA CSVGGGGEGYTF
TRBJ2-3 TRBV5-4 NA CASSLDRAVTDTQYF
TRBJ1-1 TRBV7-2 medium-sized CASSLDRVNTEAFF
TRBJ2-3 TRBV4-3 NA CASSHLEGADTQYF
TRBJ2-1 TRBV12-3/TRBV12-4 NA CASIPAQGTHNEQFF
TRBJ2-5 TRBV10-3 many CAISGKTSATWETQYF